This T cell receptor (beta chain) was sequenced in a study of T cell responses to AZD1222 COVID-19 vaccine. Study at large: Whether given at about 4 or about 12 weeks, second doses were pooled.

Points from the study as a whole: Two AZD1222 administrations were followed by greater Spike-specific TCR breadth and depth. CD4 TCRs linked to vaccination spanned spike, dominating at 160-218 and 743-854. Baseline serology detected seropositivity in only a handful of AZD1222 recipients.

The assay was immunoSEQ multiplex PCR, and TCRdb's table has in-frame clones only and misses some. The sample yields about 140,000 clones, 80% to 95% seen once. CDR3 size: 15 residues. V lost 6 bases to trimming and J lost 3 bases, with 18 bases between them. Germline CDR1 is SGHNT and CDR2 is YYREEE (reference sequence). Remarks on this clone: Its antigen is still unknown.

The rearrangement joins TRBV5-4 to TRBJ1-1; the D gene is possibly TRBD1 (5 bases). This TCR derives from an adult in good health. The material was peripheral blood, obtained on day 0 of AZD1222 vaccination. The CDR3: CASKGPWGGDTEAFF. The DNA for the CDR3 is TGTGCCAGCAAAGGCCCCTGGGGGGGAGACACTGAAGCTTTCTTT.